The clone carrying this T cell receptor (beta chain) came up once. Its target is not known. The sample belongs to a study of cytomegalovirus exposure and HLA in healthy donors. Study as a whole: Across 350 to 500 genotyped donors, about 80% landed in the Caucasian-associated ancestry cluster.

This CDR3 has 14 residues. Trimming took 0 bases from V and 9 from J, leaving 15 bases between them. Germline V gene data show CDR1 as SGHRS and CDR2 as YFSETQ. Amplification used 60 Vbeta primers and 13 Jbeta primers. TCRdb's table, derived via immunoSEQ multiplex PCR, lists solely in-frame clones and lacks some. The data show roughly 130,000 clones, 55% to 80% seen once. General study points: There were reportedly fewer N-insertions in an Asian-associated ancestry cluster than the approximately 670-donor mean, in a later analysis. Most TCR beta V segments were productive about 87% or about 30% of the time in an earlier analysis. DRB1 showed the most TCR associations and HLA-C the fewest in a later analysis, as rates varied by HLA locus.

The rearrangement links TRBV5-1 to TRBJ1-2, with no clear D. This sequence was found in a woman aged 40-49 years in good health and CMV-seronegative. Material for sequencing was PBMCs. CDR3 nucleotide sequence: TGCGCCAGCAGCTTGGGATGGGAGGATAGCAGCTACACCTTC. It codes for CASSLGWEDSSYTF.